The entry below gives a single TCR beta chain sequence along with its context. Its cognate antigen has yet to be identified. The entry originates in a study of T cells expressing NK-cell markers (dated by TCRdb to the early 2020s). Context from the whole study: Three sorted T-cell subsets (CD3+CD56+NKG2C+, CD3+CD56+NKG2C- and CD3+CD56-NKG2C+) from fewer than 10 donors had their TCR beta-chain repertoires profiled. The eight sequenced donors were randomly selected healthy volunteers, three men and five women. Of the eight sequenced donors, seven were found to be HCMV-seropositive and one was found to be HCMV-seronegative. Sequencing of the libraries produced 2 x 150 bp reads on Illumina HiSeq 2000/2500, MiSeq or NextSeq.

Results and caveats for the whole study, not just this receptor: Those dominant clonotypes were again the most abundant among CD3+CD56-NKG2C+ cells in several donors, at about 28.3-65%. For 5 or 6 donors, the dominant CD3+CD56+NKG2C+ clonotypes were among the top 10 CD8+ clonotypes and accounted for roughly 1.0-8% of CD8+ T cells. It remained unclear whether the expanded NKG2C-expressing T cell clones were specific for HCMV antigens.

Sequencing was performed on an Illumina HiSeq 2000. TCR beta cDNA libraries were prepared using 5'RACE template switching, which introduced a universal primer site and unique molecular identifiers. Priming for cDNA synthesis came from the TCR beta constant segment, and two successive PCR amplification steps followed. In the paper's pipeline: MIGEC handled demultiplexing of the reads and grouping by UMI, while MiTCR was used to assemble and quantify clonotypes. Only TCR cDNA sequences supported by at least two reads were kept to exclude erroneous sequences. The tcR package was used for downstream repertoire analysis, and clonotypes were matched across fractions by CDR3 nucleotide sequence plus V segment. VDJmatch was used to annotate antigen specificity against VDJdb, with one amino acid substitution in CDR3 permitted. The reads were reprocessed in TCRdb, with one entry per CDR3 protein sequence and no accompanying DNA. The authors' filters were not applied to this entry. The table kept for this sample lists 400,000 to 550,000 distinct CDR3 sequences. The top ten clonotypes cover under 7.5% of the sample.

HCMV serostatus was determined by detecting HCMV-specific IgG in serum with a commercial ELISA kit. Ficoll density gradient centrifugation was used to isolate peripheral blood mononuclear cells from blood. Sequenced: blood T cells: a sorted CD56 or NKG2C T cell subset, CD4+ or CD8+ T cells, or bulk PBMC T cells (not recorded which). The sequence came from a woman between 18 and 75 years old in good health.

This receptor has the CDR3 CASSLERTSEKLFF. Rearrangement joined TRBV28 to TRBJ1-4. As encoded in the germline V gene, CDR1 is MDHEN while CDR2 is SYDVKM. The CDR3 sequence holds 14 residues, the cysteine and phenylalanine included. Only the protein is on record.